The entry that follows covers one T cell receptor (beta chain) sequence. Its specificity is not known. The data belong to a study of blood T cells in healthy people across ages. General study points: Unsorted PBMC input precluded a conclusive naive versus antigen-experienced comparison.

It was with a sample-barcoded 5' primer and a J-beta primer mix that a second PCR of roughly 7 to 11 cycles was run. Researchers report that each sample yielded at least 2.5 million CDR3-containing paired-end reads. TCRdb reanalysed the 5' RACE reads using MiXCR and keeps one entry per CDR3 protein. The table has more than 1.4 million distinct CDR3 sequences, around 39% seen once. There are 13 residues in the CDR3. V lost 6 bases, J lost 7 bases, and 15 bases lay in between. The germline V gene has CDR1 SGHDN and CDR2 FVKESK. Sequencing was performed on blood. The receptor was isolated from a woman aged 18-29 years in good health. The chain recombines TRBV14 with TRBJ2-5; the D gene is possibly TRBD2 (5 bases). The CDR3 spells CASSLTVRGTQYF. CDR3 DNA: TGTGCCAGCAGTTTGACGGTCCGGGGGACCCAGTACTTC.